Listed below are T cell receptor beta chains from one sample, sequenced in a study of identifying expanded T cells in peripheral blood. TCRdb's table, derived via immunoSEQ multiplex PCR, lists solely in-frame clones and lacks some. The sample holds some 120,000 clones, approximately 84% seen once. Sequenced sample: blood. The receptors were sampled from a person aged 18 to 70 in good health. Each CDR3 is given with its conserved first and last residue. A D gene is named only where the DNA matches it firmly. Rows give clone size only sometimes, using once, few, many, or a class for an expanded clone.

V gene: TRBV2; CDR3 length: 13; D gene: .; J gene: TRBJ1-5; clone size: once; CDR3 DNA: TGTGCCAGCCAGGGTTCCGGCAATCAGCCCCAGCATTTT; CDR3 protein: CASQGSGNQPQHF
V gene: TRBV27; CDR3 length: 14; D gene: .; J gene: TRBJ1-5; clone size: .; CDR3 DNA: TGTGCCAGCAGTTTCAGTTATAGCAATCAGCCCCAGCATTTT; CDR3 protein: CASSFSYSNQPQHF
V gene: TRBV7-9; CDR3 length: 13; D gene: .; J gene: TRBJ1-1; clone size: few; CDR3 DNA: TGTGCCAGCAGCCTCCCGGGACACACTGAAGCTTTCTTT; CDR3 protein: CASSLPGHTEAFF
V gene: TRBV6-5; CDR3 length: 13; D gene: TRBD2; J gene: TRBJ2-7; clone size: .; CDR3 DNA: TGTGCCAGCAGCCACGGGGGGAGAGACGGTCAGTACTTC; CDR3 protein: CASSHGGRDGQYF
V gene: TRBV6-5; CDR3 length: 14; D gene: .; J gene: TRBJ1-4; clone size: few; CDR3 DNA: TGTGCCAGCAGTTATCTCAGTGGAGTTGAAAAACTGTTTTTT; CDR3 protein: CASSYLSGVEKLFF
V gene: TRBV19; CDR3 length: 15; D gene: TRBD1; J gene: TRBJ2-7; clone size: .; CDR3 DNA: TGTGCCAGTAGTTTTGATGACAGGGCGGGCTACGAGCAGTACTTC; CDR3 protein: CASSFDDRAGYEQYF
V gene: TRBV19; CDR3 length: 18; D gene: TRBD1; J gene: TRBJ1-5; clone size: .; CDR3 DNA: TGTGCCACCCAGCAGGGACAGGGGGTTGTACGTAGCAATCAGCCCCAGCATTTT; CDR3 protein: CATQQGQGVVRSNQPQHF
V gene: TRBV7-2; CDR3 length: 14; D gene: .; J gene: TRBJ1-1; clone size: .; CDR3 DNA: TGTGCCAGCAGCTTAGTTAGCTTGGGCACTGAAGCTTTCTTT; CDR3 protein: CASSLVSLGTEAFF
V gene: TRBV9; CDR3 length: 14; D gene: .; J gene: TRBJ2-7; clone size: .; CDR3 DNA: TGTGCCAGCAGCGTAACTACGACAGGCTACGAGCAGTACTTC; CDR3 protein: CASSVTTTGYEQYF
V gene: TRBV30; CDR3 length: 17; D gene: .; J gene: TRBJ1-2; clone size: once; CDR3 DNA: TGTGCCTGGAGAGTATCGGGACGGCCGGGAGCTAACTATGGCTACACCTTC; CDR3 protein: CAWRVSGRPGANYGYTF
V gene: TRBV7-2; CDR3 length: 15; D gene: TRBD1; J gene: TRBJ1-4; clone size: .; CDR3 DNA: TGTGCCAGCAGCCTTCAGCCGGGACAGGGTGAAAAACTGTTTTTT; CDR3 protein: CASSLQPGQGEKLFF
V gene: TRBV9; CDR3 length: 14; D gene: TRBD1; J gene: TRBJ2-7; clone size: .; CDR3 DNA: TGTGCCAGCAGCGCTGGGACAGGGGTGGAAGAGCAGTACTTC; CDR3 protein: CASSAGTGVEEQYF
V gene: TRBV2; CDR3 length: 13; D gene: .; J gene: TRBJ2-7; clone size: once; CDR3 DNA: TGTGCCAGCAGTGCAATTTCAGAGTACGAGCAGTACTTC; CDR3 protein: CASSAISEYEQYF
V gene: TRBV19; CDR3 length: 16; D gene: .; J gene: TRBJ1-1; clone size: .; CDR3 DNA: TGTGCCAGTAGTATCCTCCGTGGACGTGGGGGCCCTGAAGCTTTCTTT; CDR3 protein: CASSILRGRGGPEAFF
V gene: TRBV9; CDR3 length: 16; D gene: .; J gene: TRBJ1-1; clone size: few; CDR3 DNA: TGTGCCAGCAGCGTAGGACGACGGGACCGCGCTACTGAAGCTTTCTTT; CDR3 protein: CASSVGRRDRATEAFF
V gene: TRBV6-5; CDR3 length: 16; D gene: .; J gene: TRBJ1-3; clone size: .; CDR3 DNA: TGTGCCAGCAGTTGGGAAAGGGCGAGCTCTGGAAACACCATATATTTT; CDR3 protein: CASSWERASSGNTIYF
V gene: TRBV6-1; CDR3 length: 15; D gene: TRBD1; J gene: TRBJ1-2; clone size: few; CDR3 DNA: TGTGCCAGCAGCCTCCGGAGCGACAGGGGGAAAGGCTACACCTTC; CDR3 protein: CASSLRSDRGKGYTF
V gene: TRBV2; CDR3 length: 15; D gene: .; J gene: TRBJ1-1; clone size: .; CDR3 DNA: TGTGCCAGCATAGGTCCGGGGGCGCGGAGCACTGAAGCTTTCTTT; CDR3 protein: CASIGPGARSTEAFF
V gene: TRBV6-6; CDR3 length: 11; D gene: .; J gene: TRBJ1-2; clone size: .; CDR3 DNA: TGTGCCAGCAGGACAGACTATGGCTACACCTTC; CDR3 protein: CASRTDYGYTF
V gene: TRBV6-5; CDR3 length: 14; D gene: TRBD2; J gene: TRBJ2-7; clone size: .; CDR3 DNA: TGTGCCAGCAGTTCCGGGAGACTAGCGCCACGGCAGTACTTC; CDR3 protein: CASSSGRLAPRQYF
V gene: TRBV7-6; CDR3 length: 14; D gene: .; J gene: TRBJ2-7; clone size: .; CDR3 DNA: TGTGCCAGCAGCAGCCGGGACAAAGCCTACGAGCAGTACTTC; CDR3 protein: CASSSRDKAYEQYF
V gene: TRBV2; CDR3 length: 14; D gene: .; J gene: TRBJ2-7; clone size: .; CDR3 DNA: TGTGCCAGCATAGGGGAAGGGGAGTCCTACGAGCAGTACTTC; CDR3 protein: CASIGEGESYEQYF
V gene: TRBV29-1; CDR3 length: 13; D gene: .; J gene: TRBJ1-1; clone size: .; CDR3 DNA: TGCAGCGTTGATGGGGTAACAGACACTGAAGCTTTCTTT; CDR3 protein: CSVDGVTDTEAFF
V gene: TRBV9; CDR3 length: 12; D gene: .; J gene: TRBJ2-3; clone size: once; CDR3 DNA: TGTGCCAGCAGCGTCGGGACAGATACGCAGTATTTT; CDR3 protein: CASSVGTDTQYF
V gene: TRBV5-4; CDR3 length: 13; D gene: .; J gene: TRBJ2-7; clone size: .; CDR3 DNA: TGTGCCAGCAGCTTTAGGGGTTCCTACGAGCAGTACTTC; CDR3 protein: CASSFRGSYEQYF
V gene: TRBV7-9; CDR3 length: 13; D gene: TRBD1; J gene: TRBJ2-7; clone size: .; CDR3 DNA: TGTGCCAGCAGCATGTACAGGGGTTACGAGCAGTACTTC; CDR3 protein: CASSMYRGYEQYF
V gene: TRBV10-3; CDR3 length: 17; D gene: .; J gene: TRBJ1-1; clone size: .; CDR3 DNA: TGTGCCATCAGTGACCACCTCGGGGGACTTACGAACACTGAAGCTTTCTTT; CDR3 protein: CAISDHLGGLTNTEAFF
V gene: TRBV15; CDR3 length: 17; D gene: TRBD1; J gene: TRBJ1-2; clone size: .; CDR3 DNA: TGTGCCACCAGCAGTTACCCTTCCGGGACAGCCCACTATGGCTACACCTTC; CDR3 protein: CATSSYPSGTAHYGYTF
V gene: TRBV5-6; CDR3 length: 16; D gene: .; J gene: TRBJ1-2; clone size: once; CDR3 DNA: TGTGCCAGCAGCTTGCTCCGCGGGGGGGCGGAGTATGGCTACACCTTC; CDR3 protein: CASSLLRGGAEYGYTF
V gene: TRBV6-5; CDR3 length: 14; D gene: .; J gene: TRBJ1-5; clone size: .; CDR3 DNA: TGTGCCAGCAGGGAGCCCCGCTTCGATCAGCCCCAGCATTTT; CDR3 protein: CASREPRFDQPQHF
V gene: TRBV7-3; CDR3 length: 12; D gene: .; J gene: TRBJ2-4; clone size: .; CDR3 DNA: TGTGCCAGCAGCCTGACAGGAAACATTCAGTACTTC; CDR3 protein: CASSLTGNIQYF
V gene: TRBV7-9; CDR3 length: 14; D gene: TRBD1; J gene: TRBJ1-1; clone size: few; CDR3 DNA: TGTGCCAGCACCGAGACAGGGTGGGGAACTGAAGCTTTCTTT; CDR3 protein: CASTETGWGTEAFF
V gene: TRBV6-5; CDR3 length: 14; D gene: .; J gene: TRBJ2-4; clone size: .; CDR3 DNA: TGTGCCAGCAGTTACTCTATGGCAGCGAACATTCAGTACTTC; CDR3 protein: CASSYSMAANIQYF
V gene: TRBV9; CDR3 length: 15; D gene: .; J gene: TRBJ1-1; clone size: once; CDR3 DNA: TGTGCCAGCAGCCCTTTGGGGGGCCCCTCTTCTGAAGCTTTCTTT; CDR3 protein: CASSPLGGPSSEAFF
V gene: TRBV7-6; CDR3 length: 15; D gene: .; J gene: TRBJ2-1; clone size: .; CDR3 DNA: TGTGCCAGCAAGGCAGGAGCGAACTCCTACAATGAGCAGTTCTTC; CDR3 protein: CASKAGANSYNEQFF
V gene: TRBV5-1; CDR3 length: 18; D gene: .; J gene: TRBJ2-6; clone size: .; CDR3 DNA: TGCGCCAGCAGCCGAGGGATTGGTGGGGAGACTGGGGCCAACGTCCTGACTTTC; CDR3 protein: CASSRGIGGETGANVLTF
V gene: TRBV6-5; CDR3 length: 14; D gene: TRBD1; J gene: TRBJ2-7; clone size: .; CDR3 DNA: TGTGCCAGCAGTCTAGGACAGGGACTCTACGAGCAGTACTTC; CDR3 protein: CASSLGQGLYEQYF
V gene: TRBV6-1; CDR3 length: 15; D gene: TRBD1; J gene: TRBJ2-1; clone size: .; CDR3 DNA: TGTGCCAGCAGGGTAATGGACAGGGGAGGGGGTGAGCAGTTCTTC; CDR3 protein: CASRVMDRGGGEQFF
V gene: TRBV30; CDR3 length: 13; D gene: TRBD1; J gene: TRBJ1-4; clone size: .; CDR3 DNA: TGTGCCTGGAGGGGGACAGGGATTGAAAAACTGTTTTTT; CDR3 protein: CAWRGTGIEKLFF
V gene: TRBV30; CDR3 length: 13; D gene: .; J gene: TRBJ1-5; clone size: .; CDR3 DNA: TGTGCCTGGGGAAACAGTGGCAATCAGCCCCAGCATTTT; CDR3 protein: CAWGNSGNQPQHF
V gene: TRBV18; CDR3 length: 15; D gene: .; J gene: TRBJ1-5; clone size: .; CDR3 DNA: TGTGCCAGCTCCGATATGGGGGGTAGCAATCAGCCCCAGCATTTT; CDR3 protein: CASSDMGGSNQPQHF
V gene: TRBV9; CDR3 length: 16; D gene: .; J gene: TRBJ2-3; clone size: .; CDR3 DNA: TGTGCCAGCAGCGTAGCCTATCAAGGCCCCACAGATACGCAGTATTTT; CDR3 protein: CASSVAYQGPTDTQYF
V gene: TRBV9; CDR3 length: 16; D gene: .; J gene: TRBJ1-6; clone size: few; CDR3 DNA: TGTGCCAGCAGCGCCACTCCGACGGCCCAGAATTCACCCCTCCACTTT; CDR3 protein: CASSATPTAQNSPLHF